The next 9 T cell receptor beta chains were all read from a single sample in a study of tumor-infiltrating lymphocytes in primary liver carcinoma. Starting material for RNA and DNA co-extraction consisted of 20-30 mg of unsorted bulk tissue. Synthesis of TCR beta cDNA was carried out from approximately 0.55 ug total RNA with a constant-region primer. A slightly modified ARM-PCR protocol with three nested multiplex PCR rounds produced these TCR beta libraries. In the first two PCR rounds, TRBV1-TRBV30 forward primers were paired with a C-beta reverse primer, and each round lasted roughly 9 cycles. TCRdb re-derived calls from the multiplex PCR reads in MiXCR, one entry per CDR3 protein. The sample shows approximately 110,000 distinct CDR3 sequences, approximately 70% of them seen only once. Source material: liver tumor tissue from sampling region 1. Subset specified: tumor region T1, superior pole. These receptor sequences come from a woman aged 55-69 years with primary liver carcinoma and hepatitis B virus infection.

With respect to this clonotype: A much more abundant neighbour one base away suggests this may be a read error. This sequence joins TRBV30 and TRBJ2-3; D unclear. Germline V gene sequence: CDR1 GTSNPN, CDR2 SVGIG (reference sequence). This CDR3 contains 13 residues. V lost 5 bases to trimming and J lost 5 bases, with 14 bases between them. CDR3 in DNA: TGTGCCTGGGGTGGAATTTCGAAAGATACGCAGTATTTT. It encodes CAWGGISKDTQYF.

This rearrangement joins TRBV11-3 to TRBJ2-1; 8 bases fit TRBD2. The germline CDR1 and CDR2 sequences are SGHNT and YENEEA. The CDR3 sequence is 15 residues long. Trimming removed 9 bases from V and 14 bases from J; junction bases left unmatched: 21. CDR3 region: CASSPRGSGNNGKFF. CDR3 sequence (DNA): TGTGCCAGTAGCCCTCGGGGTAGCGGGAACAATGGGAAGTTCTTC.

About this clonotype: The CDR3 does not close with the conserved phenylalanine or tryptophan, likely indicating a read error. The chain has TRBV11-2 and TRBJ2-1, with D possibly TRBD1 on 6 matching bases. CDR3 length: 16 residues. Germline CDR1 reads SGHAT; CDR2 reads FQNNGV. The CDR3: CVSSLDLTGGGDEQFL. The CDR3 DNA sequence: TGTGTCAGCAGCTTGGATCTGACGGGTGGGGGCGATGAGCAGTTCCTC.

This clonotype was counted at least ten times. The V gene is TRBV11-2, the J gene TRBJ2-1; D is possibly TRBD1 (6 bases). The CDR3 runs 13 residues. Germline loops: CDR1 SGHAT, CDR2 FQNNGV. Deletions cut 3 bases from V and 12 bases from J, with 15 bases between. The CDR3 is CASSLLQGNLQFF. Written as DNA, the CDR3 is TGTGCCAGCAGCTTGCTACAGGGAAATTTGCAGTTCTTC.

This clonotype showed up just a few times. The chain joins TRBV28 to TRBJ1-5, with D unresolved. Deletions cut 2 bases from V and 0 bases from J, with 14 bases between. CDR3 length equals 17 residues. Germline values: CDR1 MDHEN, CDR2 SYDVKM. DNA of the CDR3: TGTGCCAGCAGTTTACCTAGGACCATTTATAGCAATCAGCCCCAGCATTTT. Its translation: CASSLPRTIYSNQPQHF.

The V call is TRBV7-9, the J call TRBJ1-1, with D perhaps matching TRBD1 (5 bases). Germline V lookup: CDR1 SEHNR, CDR2 FQNEAQ (reference sequence). The germline V and J ends were trimmed by 5 bases and 1 base, with 20 bases remaining between them. The CDR3 consists of 17 residues. CDR3 residues: CASSAERTWVSNTEAFF. DNA of the CDR3: TGTGCCAGCAGCGCGGAGCGGACATGGGTTTCGAACACTGAAGCTTTCTTT.

The V gene is TRBV5-4, the J gene TRBJ2-4; maybe TRBD1 (6 bases). The length of the CDR3 is 16 residues. The V gene lost 5 bases and the J gene lost 2 bases, with 17 bases spanning the gap. CDR1 is SGHNT and CDR2 is YYREEE in the germline V gene (reference sequence). Here the CDR3 reads CASSSEGVSTKNIQYF. CDR3 nucleotides: TGTGCCAGCAGTTCCGAGGGGGTCTCCACCAAAAACATTCAGTACTTC.

This clonotype was counted many times. The J gene is TRBJ2-1, the V gene TRBV29-1, with 13 bases identical to TRBD2. Trimming cost V 3 bases and J 1 base; bases outside gene matches: 12. This CDR3 spans 19 amino acids. Germline V gives CDR1 SQVTM, CDR2 ANQGSEA. The CDR3 region has the DNA TGCAGCGTTGAGACGCACCGGACTAGCGGGAGAGGGTCCTACAATGAGCAGTTCTTC. Its protein product is CSVETHRTSGRGSYNEQFF.

Details on this clonotype: A much larger clonotype is one base distant, so this may be a read error. The gene calls are TRBV29-1 and TRBJ1-4, with D possibly matching TRBD1 (5 bases). This CDR3 region has 16 residues. CDR1 SQVTM and CDR2 ANQGSEA come from the germline V gene. Trimming left V 4 bases short and J 3 bases short, with 18 bases between. This CDR3 is CSVGAGPGRSNEKLFF. CDR3 DNA: TGCAGCGTTGGTGCAGGGCCGGGGAGGTCTAATGAAAAACTGTTTTTT. Full variable domain (remainder filled in from reference TRBV29-1 and TRBJ1-4): SAVISQKPSRDICQRGTSLTIQCQVDSQVTMMFWYRQQPGQSLTLIATANQGSEATYESGFVIDKFPISRPNLTFSTLTVSNMSPEDSSIYLCSVGAGPGRSNEKLFFGSGTQLSVL.